The rows below give T cell receptor beta chains drawn from one sample of a study of cytomegalovirus exposure and HLA in healthy donors. Data came from immunoSEQ multiplex PCR; TCRdb stores just in-frame clones and leaves some out. Recorded for this sample: roughly 57,000 clones. The specimen sequenced was PBMCs. These receptors were obtained from a man aged 18 to 35 in good health and CMV-seropositive. The CDR3 runs from the conserved cysteine through the conserved F or W. Each record gives: J gene, D gene, V gene, CDR3 DNA, CDR3 protein. A D gene is named only where the DNA matches it firmly.

TRBJ1-4 | . | TRBV28 | TGTGCCAGCAGCCCCCCAGAGGGTGCGGAAAAACTGTTTTTT | CASSPPEGAEKLFF
TRBJ2-7 | TRBD2 | TRBV9 | TGTGCCAGCAGCCCACGACTAGCGGCTGACGAGCAGTACTTC | CASSPRLAADEQYF
TRBJ2-5 | TRBD1 | TRBV5-6 | TGTGCCAGCAGCTTGGAAACTAGTTCAGGGGGGACCCAGTACTTC | CASSLETSSGGTQYF
TRBJ2-2 | TRBD1 | TRBV7-8 | TGTGCCAGCAGCTTAGTCCAGGGGGCTAACACCGGGGAGCTGTTTTTT | CASSLVQGANTGELFF
TRBJ1-4 | TRBD1 | TRBV25-1 | TGTGCCAGCAGTGACCGGTGGGACAGAAATGAAAAACTGTTTTTT | CASSDRWDRNEKLFF
TRBJ1-2 | TRBD1 | TRBV7-2 | TGTGCCAGCAGCTCTGGAACAGGACAGGGGGGCTATGGCTACACCTTC | CASSSGTGQGGYGYTF
TRBJ1-6 | . | TRBV30 | TGTGCCTACAGAGACAGCAACTCCCTCTCTCCCCTCCACTTT | CAYRDSNSLSPLHF
TRBJ2-3 | . | TRBV7-9 | TGTGCCAGCAAACGACAGGCGAGCACAGATACGCAGTATTTT | CASKRQASTDTQYF
TRBJ2-1 | TRBD2 | TRBV5-1 | TGCGCCAGCAGACCGGGACTAGCGGGCTTTGATGAGCAGTTCTTC | CASRPGLAGFDEQFF
TRBJ2-3 | TRBD1 | TRBV25-1 | TGTGCCAGCAGTGCTACAGGGGGCAGGTCCGTCGATACGCAGTATTTT | CASSATGGRSVDTQYF
TRBJ2-7 | . | TRBV4-2 | TGTGCCAGCAGCCAGGGAGAGGGCGGCCTCTCCTACGAGCAGTACTTC | CASSQGEGGLSYEQYF
TRBJ2-6 | TRBD1 | TRBV19 | TGTGCCAGTAGTAGGGACAGGCCATTGTCTGGGGCCAACGTCCTGACTTTC | CASSRDRPLSGANVLTF
TRBJ2-3 | TRBD2 | TRBV11-2 | TGTGCCAGCAGCACCAATAGCGGGAGGTCAACAGATACGCAGTATTTT | CASSTNSGRSTDTQYF
TRBJ1-2 | TRBD1 | TRBV6-5 | TGTGCCAGCAGGGAGACAGGGCTGGCTGGCTACACCTTC | CASRETGLAGYTF
TRBJ2-3 | TRBD2 | TRBV6-4 | TGTGCCAGCAGTGACGGGACTAGCGGGGGCACAGATACGCAGTATTTT | CASSDGTSGGTDTQYF